A selection of T cell receptor beta chains follows, all from one sample in a study of Graves' ophthalmopathy and Graves' hyperthyroidism. TCRdb ran MiXCR on the multiplex PCR reads and lists one entry per CDR3 protein. The sample includes some 200,000 distinct CDR3 sequences, around 30% seen only once; the top ten take approximately 9.1%. Sample: peripheral blood. The receptors shown here come from a man aged 50 to 59 with Graves' ophthalmopathy. Both conserved end residues are part of each CDR3. A D gene is named only where the DNA matches it firmly. Clone size is stated in some rows and not others, as once, few, many or a class when expanded.

cdr3_nt	cdr3_aa	d_call	clone_size	v_call	j_call
TGTGCCAGCAGCTCCGCAGGGGGCGTGCAGACCCAGTACTTC	CASSSAGGVQTQYF	TRBD1	many	TRBV11-2	TRBJ2-5
TGTGCCAGCAGTTTTAGTACCCAGGGCTATCATCAGCCCCAGCATTTT	CASSFSTQGYHQPQHF	NA	NA	TRBV28	TRBJ1-5
TGTGCCAGCAGTCCCGGGACAGGCGGTGTCACTGAAGCTTTCTTT	CASSPGTGGVTEAFF	TRBD1	NA	TRBV6-1	TRBJ1-1
TGTGCCAGCAGTTCAATAGCGGGAGTAGAGACCCAGTACTTC	CASSSIAGVETQYF	TRBD2	NA	TRBV28	TRBJ2-5
TGTGCCAGCAGTAGGGGCACCGCTGAAGCTTTCTTT	CASSRGTAEAFF	NA	NA	TRBV6-2/TRBV6-3	TRBJ1-1
TGCGCCAGCAGCCAAGGAAGGCCCTCCGGACTGCTTAACTATGGCTACACCTTC	CASSQGRPSGLLNYGYTF	NA	many	TRBV4-3	TRBJ1-2
TGTGCCTGGAGCCCGGGACTATTCACCGGGGAGCTGTTTTTT	CAWSPGLFTGELFF	TRBD2	many	TRBV30	TRBJ2-2
TGTGCCAGCAGTCCCGCGGCCCCCGCAGGTGAAGCTTTCTTT	CASSPAAPAGEAFF	NA	NA	TRBV28	TRBJ1-1
TGTGCCAGCAGTTATGGGACAGGCTTGAGCTCTGGGGCCAACGTCCTGACTTTC	CASSYGTGLSSGANVLTF	TRBD1	NA	TRBV6-2/TRBV6-3	TRBJ2-6
TGTGCCATCATGGCTGATTACTCCTACGAGCAGTACTTC	CAIMADYSYEQYF	NA	NA	TRBV10-3	TRBJ2-7
TGCAGTGCTAAACTAGGGGTGGAGACCCAGTACTTC	CSAKLGVETQYF	NA	many	TRBV20-1	TRBJ2-5
TGTGCCTGGATTCCGGGACGAGTGAACACTGAAGCTTTCTTT	CAWIPGRVNTEAFF	NA	NA	TRBV30	TRBJ1-1
TGTGCCAGTGAGGACAGGGTATCAGAGACCCAGTACTTC	CASEDRVSETQYF	TRBD1	many	TRBV6-1	TRBJ2-5
TGTGCCAGCAGCCGAAGGGTAGAGACCCAGTACTTC	CASSRRVETQYF	NA	many	TRBV2	TRBJ2-5
TGTGCCAGCGCCGGGACAGACCTCTATGGCTACACCTTC	CASAGTDLYGYTF	TRBD1	NA	TRBV12-3/TRBV12-4	TRBJ1-2
TGTGCCACCACCGAGTCACGCTCCTACGAGCAGTACTTC	CATTESRSYEQYF	NA	many	TRBV24-1	TRBJ2-7
TGTGCCAGCAGTTCGTCCGGGACGCTAAGCTACGAGCAGTACTTC	CASSSSGTLSYEQYF	NA	NA	TRBV28	TRBJ2-7
TGTGCCAGCAGTTTAAGGGCCGCGTTCTCTGGAAACACCATATATTTT	CASSLRAAFSGNTIYF	NA	NA	TRBV12-3/TRBV12-4	TRBJ1-3
TGTGCCAGCAGTTTTGGAGCGGAAGAGACCCAGTACTTC	CASSFGAEETQYF	NA	NA	TRBV12-3/TRBV12-4	TRBJ2-5
TGTGCCAGCAGTGAAGCGCGGGGTAGGAATTCACCCCTCCACTTT	CASSEARGRNSPLHF	NA	NA	TRBV2	TRBJ1-6
TGTGCCAGCAGTTTCTTAGGGGTTTCGGCCCAGTACTTC	CASSFLGVSAQYF	NA	NA	TRBV28	TRBJ2-5
TGTGCCTGGAGTGTAGGACAGGGGGGCTCTGGAAACACCATATATTTT	CAWSVGQGGSGNTIYF	TRBD1	many	TRBV30	TRBJ1-3
TGCAGTGCTAGACCTCCTACTTGGACGAGGGAGACCCAGTACTTC	CSARPPTWTRETQYF	NA	many	TRBV20-1	TRBJ2-5
TGTGCCTGGAGAGGGGGGGCCGGGGAGACCCAGTACTTC	CAWRGGAGETQYF	NA	many	TRBV30	TRBJ2-5
TGTGCCAGCAGTCTACGACCGGGACAGGGTACTAATCAGCCCCAGCATTTT	CASSLRPGQGTNQPQHF	TRBD1	NA	TRBV6-5	TRBJ1-5